Listed below are T cell receptor beta chains from one sample, sequenced in a study of technical replicates of blood from a few donors. Assay used: immunoSEQ multiplex PCR; TCRdb lists only in-frame clones, some missing. This sample has about 98,000 clones; 90% to 96% occur once, and the top ten carry 0.23%. Material: T cells isolated from PBMCs. All receptors come from a human donor in good health. CDR3s include the opening cysteine and the closing phenylalanine or tryptophan. D genes are given only for firm matches. Only some rows state a clone size, as once, few, many or a class for expanded clones.

>TRBV29-1|-|TRBJ1-1|-
TGCAGCGTTACCCGGACAGACGCTCGTTCTGAAGCTTTCTTT
CSVTRTDARSEAFF
>TRBV11-2|-|TRBJ2-2|-
TGTGCCAGCAGCTTCTTTGACACCGGGGAGCTGTTTTTT
CASSFFDTGELFF
>TRBV19|TRBD1|TRBJ1-1|-
TGTGCGCTCAGACCAGGGGGTCTGAACACTGAAGCTTTCTTT
CALRPGGLNTEAFF
>TRBV29-1|TRBD1|TRBJ1-4|-
TGCAGCGTTGCTACGAACAGGGGTAATGAAAAACTGTTTTTT
CSVATNRGNEKLFF
>TRBV19|-|TRBJ2-1|-
TGTGCCAGTAGTATGGAGACAGGACTCTACAATGAGCAGTTCTTC
CASSMETGLYNEQFF
>TRBV5-1|-|TRBJ1-1|-
TGCGCCAGCAGCACCCAGACAGGGAACACTGAAGCTTTCTTT
CASSTQTGNTEAFF
>TRBV6-5|TRBD2|TRBJ2-3|-
TGTGCCAGCAGCCGGGGGGTATTGGCAGATACGCAGTATTTT
CASSRGVLADTQYF
>TRBV6-5|TRBD1|TRBJ2-1|-
TGTGCCAGCAGTTACGGTGAGGGGGCAGGTGAGCAGTTCTTC
CASSYGEGAGEQFF
>TRBV2|TRBD1|TRBJ1-1|few
TGTGCCAGCAATTTGGGACAGATAAACACTGAAGCTTTCTTT
CASNLGQINTEAFF
>TRBV4-1|-|TRBJ1-5|-
TGCGCCAGCAGCCCATCGAAGGGGGTAGGTCAGCCCCAGCATTTT
CASSPSKGVGQPQHF
>TRBV18|TRBD1|TRBJ2-2|-
TGTGCCAGCTCGATGGGACAGGCCAACACCGGGGAGCTGTTTTTT
CASSMGQANTGELFF
>TRBV27|-|TRBJ2-1|-
TGTGCCAGCAATAGTGCGGGAACCTACAATGAGCAGTTCTTC
CASNSAGTYNEQFF
>TRBV4-1|TRBD1|TRBJ1-5|-
TGCGCCAGCAGCCATGGACAGGGGGCGCGGAGCAATCAGCCCCAGCATTTT
CASSHGQGARSNQPQHF
>TRBV7-2|-|TRBJ2-2|-
TGTGCCAGCACCCCTGAGGGACACCCTGGGCGAGGGGAGCTGTTTTTT
CASTPEGHPGRGELFF
>TRBV6-6|-|TRBJ1-2|-
TGTGCCAGCAGTTACGGGACAAGAGCTAACTATGGCTACACCTTC
CASSYGTRANYGYTF
>TRBV6-1|-|TRBJ1-2|-
TGTGCCAGCAGTGAACGGGAGGGGGGCTATGGCTACACCTTC
CASSEREGGYGYTF
>TRBV15|TRBD2|TRBJ2-1|-
TGTGCCACCAGCAGAGACCGGACTAGCGGGATTGAGCAGTTCTTC
CATSRDRTSGIEQFF
>TRBV9|-|TRBJ2-1|-
TGTGCCAGCAGCGGCGGTCGACCCTCCTACAATGAGCAGTTCTTC
CASSGGRPSYNEQFF
>TRBV9|TRBD1|TRBJ1-6|-
TGTGCCAGCAGCGCAGGAGGGACAGGGAAAAATTCACCCCTCCACTTT
CASSAGGTGKNSPLHF
>TRBV27|-|TRBJ2-3|-
TGTGCCAGCAGCGATACGATGGGGGCCGGCACAGATACGCAGTATTTT
CASSDTMGAGTDTQYF
>TRBV7-6|-|TRBJ2-7|-
TGTGCCAGCAGCCCCATGCGGGGTTCCTACGAGCAGTACTTC
CASSPMRGSYEQYF
>TRBV5-1|TRBD1|TRBJ1-5|-
TGCGCCAGCAGCCCCGGGACAGGGGCTAATCAGCCCCAGCATTTT
CASSPGTGANQPQHF
>TRBV5-1|-|TRBJ1-1|-
TGCGCCAGCAGCCTGTGGGACTCAGACACTGAAGCTTTCTTT
CASSLWDSDTEAFF
>TRBV5-1|-|TRBJ1-1|-
TGCGCCAGCAGCTCACAGGGGAACACTGAAGCTTTCTTT
CASSSQGNTEAFF
>TRBV19|TRBD1|TRBJ2-5|-
TGTGCCAGTAGCGAAGGGACAGGGAGTGGGACCCAGTACTTC
CASSEGTGSGTQYF
>TRBV7-6|TRBD1|TRBJ2-7|-
TGTGCCAGCAGCTCAATCCCGGGACAGAGCTCCTACGAGCAGTACTTC
CASSSIPGQSSYEQYF
>TRBV5-4|-|TRBJ2-5|-
TGTGCCAGCAGCCTGTTAGAGACCCAGTACTTC
CASSLLETQYF
>TRBV28|-|TRBJ2-2|-
TGTGCCAGCAGTCCCGCGAGCCCCGGGGAGCTGTTTTTT
CASSPASPGELFF
>TRBV5-4|TRBD2|TRBJ2-3|-
TGTGCCAGCAGCTTGCTAGCGGGAGCCCCAGATACGCAGTATTTT
CASSLLAGAPDTQYF
>TRBV12-5|-|TRBJ1-2|once
TGTGCTAGTGGTTCACTCGTTCAGGACTATGGCTACACCTTC
CASGSLVQDYGYTF
>TRBV5-6|-|TRBJ1-1|-
TGTGCCAGCAGCCGGGGGGACGGAGCTGAAGCTTTCTTT
CASSRGDGAEAFF
>TRBV18|TRBD1|TRBJ2-1|-
TGTGCCAGCTTCCGGGACAGGGTTTCCAATGAGCAGTTCTTC
CASFRDRVSNEQFF
>TRBV6-1|-|TRBJ1-1|-
TGTGCCAGCAGTGAAAGGCAGGGGAAGGCCGAAGCTTTCTTT
CASSERQGKAEAFF
>TRBV23-1|TRBD1|TRBJ1-2|-
TGCGCCAGCCAGCACCTCCGGGACAGGGGTCGTCCGCGGGGCTACACCTTC
CASQHLRDRGRPRGYTF
>TRBV7-2|TRBD2|TRBJ2-3|-
TGTGCCAGCAGGTCCAACCCGGGGGGGGTCTCCACAGATACGCAGTATTTT
CASRSNPGGVSTDTQYF
>TRBV6-1|-|TRBJ2-3|-
TGTGCCACCTACCTAGGCCAGGGAAACACAGATACGCAGTATTTT
CATYLGQGNTDTQYF
>TRBV19|-|TRBJ1-1|-
TGTGCCAGTAGCCCCGGACAGAGAGCTTTCTTT
CASSPGQRAFF
>TRBV27|-|TRBJ2-2|-
TGTGCCAGCAGTCCGGTAGACAGCACCGGGGAGCTGTTTTTT
CASSPVDSTGELFF
>TRBV28|-|TRBJ1-5|-
TGTGCCAGCAGTTTCGGCAATCAGCCCCAGCATTTT
CASSFGNQPQHF
>TRBV15|-|TRBJ2-1|-
TGTGCCACCAGCAGAGGGCCGGGGGTGTCCTACAATGAGCAGTTCTTC
CATSRGPGVSYNEQFF
>TRBV10-1|-|TRBJ2-7|-
TGCGCCAGCAGTGAGTCGAGAGGTAGATACGAGCAGTACTTC
CASSESRGRYEQYF
>TRBV9|TRBD1|TRBJ2-1|-
TGTGCCAGCAGCGGTGTGACAGGGGTAACAAATGAGCAGTTCTTC
CASSGVTGVTNEQFF
>TRBV5-4|TRBD1|TRBJ1-1|-
TGTGCCAGCAGCTTGCAGGGGGTGGGCACTGAAGCTTTCTTT
CASSLQGVGTEAFF
>TRBV2|TRBD2|TRBJ2-1|-
TGTGCCAGCAGTGGGACTAGCGGGCAGTCGAAGCAGTTCTTC
CASSGTSGQSKQFF
>TRBV6-1|-|TRBJ1-2|-
TGTGCCAGCAATGGGGGTCCTTGGGCGGGGGGCTACACCTTC
CASNGGPWAGGYTF
>TRBV10-3|-|TRBJ2-7|-
TGTGCCATCAGTGATCTCCGGGACTCCTACGAGCAGTACTTC
CAISDLRDSYEQYF
>TRBV7-9|TRBD1|TRBJ1-5|-
TGTGCCAGCAGCTTGGTGGGACAGGAAAGCAATCAGCCCCAGCATTTT
CASSLVGQESNQPQHF
>TRBV5-1|TRBD1|TRBJ2-3|-
TGCGCCAGCAGCCCGATGACAGGGGGCACAGATACGCAGTATTTT
CASSPMTGGTDTQYF
>TRBV4-1|TRBD2|TRBJ2-7|-
TGCGCCAGCAGCCCATTAGCGGGCTCCTACGAGCAGTACTTC
CASSPLAGSYEQYF
>TRBV28|TRBD2|TRBJ2-1|once
TGTGCCAGCAGTTCAGGGACTAGCGGGAGCAATGAGCAGTTCTTC
CASSSGTSGSNEQFF
>TRBV7-8|TRBD1|TRBJ2-7|-
TGTGCCAGCGACTACAGACCGGGACAGGCGAATCAAGTGGGCCGTGGGCAGTACTTC
CASDYRPGQANQVGRGQYF
>TRBV27|-|TRBJ2-7|-
TGTGCCAGCAGTTTAGGTGGGGTTGACAGCTCCTACGAGCAGTACTTC
CASSLGGVDSSYEQYF
>TRBV19|-|TRBJ2-7|once
TGTGCCAGTAGTCCGACAACCACCTACGAGCAGTACTTC
CASSPTTTYEQYF
>TRBV18|-|TRBJ1-5|-
TGTGCCAGCTCACCAGCACGCGGGGTTGGTCAGCCCCAGCATTTT
CASSPARGVGQPQHF